These 16 T cell receptor beta chains were all obtained from the same sample, sequenced in a study of response to subunit inactivated influenza vaccine. TCRdb called the RT-PCR reads again in MiXCR, with one record for every CDR3 protein. The sample has about 650,000 distinct CDR3 sequences; roughly 15% are singletons. The source was PBMCs from blood, collected 14 to 15 days before vaccination. Every receptor here comes from a man aged 45-65 years who received an inactivated influenza vaccine.

This clonotype was detected many times. This chain joins TRBV20-1 and TRBJ1-2; D is ambiguous. V was clipped by 7 bases and J by 4 bases, with 13 bases between them. The CDR3 runs to 12 residues. Germline V lookup: CDR1 DFQATT, CDR2 SNEGSKA (reference sequence). Written as DNA, the CDR3 is TGCAGTGTTACCGCGGAATTCTATGGCTACACCTTC. Its protein is CSVTAEFYGYTF.

This chain uses TRBV4-2 with TRBJ2-2, with unresolved D. Trimming took 0 bases from V and 3 from J, leaving 11 bases between them. Germline-derived CDR1 and CDR2 are LGHNA and YNFKEQ. This CDR3 comprises 16 residues. CDR3 in amino acids: CASSQERGDDTGELFF. The CDR3 region has the DNA TGTGCCAGCAGCCAAGAACGCGGCGATGACACCGGGGAGCTGTTTTTT.

The chain carries TRBV12-3 or TRBV12-4 and TRBJ1-1, with 8 bases aligning to TRBD1. V dropped 4 bases and J dropped 10; count of bases not matched to a gene: 5. There are 12 residues in the CDR3. DNA for the CDR3: TGTGCCAGCAGTTATTGGACAGGGAGAGCTTTCTTT. Its protein is CASSYWTGRAFF.

The V gene is TRBV19, the J gene TRBJ2-1; 9 bases are a match to TRBD1. Germline trimming cut 6 bases from V and 7 bases from J; bases unmatched to any gene: 13. Germline lookup yields CDR1 LNHDA and CDR2 SQIVND (reference sequence). The CDR3 runs 16 residues. The CDR3 is CASSQAPGQGLNEQFF. The DNA of the CDR3 is TGTGCCAGTAGCCAAGCCCCGGGACAGGGTCTTAATGAGCAGTTCTTC.

The rearrangement links TRBV30 to TRBJ2-1, with no clear D. Between the trimmed V and J ends, which lost 0 bases and 9 bases, there was a span of 9 bases. The CDR3 runs to 12 residues. Per germline, CDR1 GTSNPN and CDR2 SVGIG (reference sequence). Written as DNA, the CDR3 is TGTGCCTGGAGTGTAATTGGCGGTGAGCAGTTCTTC. It yields the protein CAWSVIGGEQFF.

Many counts were recorded for this clonotype. The J gene is TRBJ2-7, the V gene TRBV6-1; perhaps TRBD2 as D (7 bases). The CDR3 consists of 14 residues. Germline assignment: CDR1 MNHNS and CDR2 SASEGT. Trimming took off 6 bases at V and 6 bases at J, with 18 bases between the two ends. CDR3 amino acids: CASSLLGRGSEQYF. CDR3 coding DNA: TGTGCCAGCAGCCTTTTGGGGAGGGGGTCCGAGCAGTACTTC.

This clonotype was observed at least ten times. The CDR3 loop is CASSLAVTVSTDTQYF. DNA for the CDR3: TGCGCCAGCAGCTTGGCCGTTACGGTTAGCACAGATACGCAGTATTTT. V gene TRBV5-1 combines with J gene TRBJ2-3; D not resolved. The CDR3 spans 16 residues. V lost 0 bases and J lost 0, with 11 bases in between. The V gene's germline CDR1 is SGHRS and CDR2 YFSETQ.

The chain combines TRBV4-3 with TRBJ2-3, with 11 nucleotides matching TRBD1. The CDR3 runs to 16 residues. CDR1 and CDR2 (germline): LGHNA, YSLEER. The V segment lost 1 base and the J segment 6 bases; nucleotides outside the gene matches: 6. CDR3 protein: CASSQAGQGVSDTQYF. CDR3 nucleotide sequence: TGCGCCAGCAGCCAAGCGGGACAGGGGGTTTCGGATACGCAGTATTTT.

This clonotype was counted only a few times. The rearrangement links TRBV27 to TRBJ2-6; TRBD1 matches 7 bases. Germline-derived CDR1 and CDR2 are MNHEY and SMNVEV (reference sequence). Germline trimming cut 6 bases from V and 1 base from J; bases unmatched to any gene: 9. This CDR3 contains 17 residues. The CDR3 DNA reads TGTGCCAGCAGCCGTAGGGGGCTAGATTCTGGGGCCAACGTCCTGACTTTC. Translation: CASSRRGLDSGANVLTF.

Only a few counts were recorded for this clonotype. The CDR3 nucleotides read TGTGCCATCAGTGACCCCACTACAGGGGAAAACACCGGGGAGCTGTTTTTT. Residues: CAISDPTTGENTGELFF. The V and J genes are TRBV10-3 and TRBJ2-2; the match to TRBD1 covers 7 bases. With V trimmed by 3 bases and J by 2 bases, 9 bases remained unmatched. Per the germline V gene, CDR1 is ENHRY and CDR2 is SYGVKD. The CDR3 has 17 residues.

This clonotype turned up a few times. The chain combines TRBV7-2 with TRBJ2-2; 8 nucleotides line up with TRBD2. The CDR3 is 16 amino acids. Germline loops: CDR1 SGHTA, CDR2 FQGNSA. Germline trimming cut 0 bases from V and 5 bases from J; bases unmatched to any gene: 5. The CDR3 coding sequence is TGTGCCAGCAGCTTAGCAGCGGGAGTAAGGACCGGGGAGCTGTTTTTT. This encodes CASSLAAGVRTGELFF. The variable domain in full, with the rest retrieved from reference TRBV7-2 and TRBJ2-2, is GAGVSQSPSNKVTEKGKDVELRCDPISGHTALYWYRQSLGQGLEFLIYFQGNSAPDKSGLPSDRFSAERTGGSVSTLTIQRTQQEDSAVYLCASSLAAGVRTGELFFGEGSRLTVL.

This clonotype was counted between two and nine times. The chain links TRBV28 to TRBJ2-7, with D possibly TRBD2 on 6 matching bases. Deletions cut 5 bases from V and 3 bases from J, with 17 bases between. Per germline, CDR1 MDHEN and CDR2 SYDVKM. The CDR3 contains 15 residues. The CDR3 nucleotides are TGTGCCAGCAGTCCCCGGGGTGGCGGGGTCTACGAGCAGTACTTC. Residues: CASSPRGGGVYEQYF.

J is TRBJ2-7 and V is TRBV5-1; no firm D call. The CDR3 length is 13 residues. Per the germline V gene, CDR1 is SGHRS and CDR2 is YFSETQ. Between the trimmed V and J ends, which lost 0 bases and 6 bases, there was a span of 10 bases. CDR3 nucleotide sequence: TGCGCCAGCAGCTTGGCTGTCGCTAGCGAGCAGTACTTC. Its protein is CASSLAVASEQYF.

V usage is TRBV29-1 and J usage is TRBJ1-4; 9 bases fit TRBD1. CDR1 and CDR2 (germline): SQVTM, ANQGSEA. The CDR3 length is 19 residues. After removal of 4 bases from V and 3 bases from J, the junction contained 18 bases not matched to a gene. The CDR3 region is CSVGNLVPGQGLSNEKLFF. CDR3 DNA: TGCAGCGTTGGGAACTTAGTACCGGGACAGGGATTATCTAATGAAAAACTGTTTTTT.

This clonotype was detected only a few times. J is TRBJ2-7 and V is TRBV28; D could derive from TRBD1 or TRBD2 (5 bases each). Trimming cost V 5 bases and J 3 bases, with 17 bases left between them. CDR3 length: 15 residues. Germline V gene lookup returns CDR1 MDHEN and CDR2 SYDVKM. The CDR3, as DNA: TGTGCCAGCAGTCACGGGGCTGGGGTTTTCTACGAGCAGTACTTC. Translating it yields CASSHGAGVFYEQYF.

This clonotype showed up just a few times. This sequence joins TRBV6-2 or TRBV6-3 and TRBJ2-4; TRBD1 matches at 9 bases. CDR1 and CDR2 from the germline V gene are MNHEY and SVGEGT. This CDR3 comprises 14 residues. V lost 5 bases to trimming and J lost 6 bases; unmatched junction nucleotides: 5. This CDR3 is CASSTQGARNIQYF. In nucleotides, the CDR3 is TGTGCCAGCAGTACACAGGGGGCGAGAAACATTCAGTACTTC.